These 31 T cell receptor beta chains were all obtained from the same sample, sequenced in a study of blood T cells in healthy people across ages. Together with a sample-barcoded 5' primer, a J-beta primer mix was included in a second PCR lasting about 6 to 11 cycles. TCRdb re-analysed the 5' RACE reads in MiXCR, keeping a single row per CDR3 protein. This table has 1.5 million to 2 million distinct CDR3 sequences, roughly two fifths appearing once. The sample was blood. These receptors originate from a human donor in good health.

The V and J genes are TRBV9 and TRBJ2-1; D is perhaps TRBD1 (6 bases). This CDR3 spans 15 amino acids. V was trimmed by 1 base and J by 3 bases, leaving 11 bases between them. Germline V gene lookup returns CDR1 SGDLS and CDR2 YYNGEE. The CDR3 sequence: CASSVTGLNYNEQFF. The DNA of the CDR3 is TGTGCCAGCAGCGTAACAGGGCTTAACTACAATGAGCAGTTCTTC.

This CDR3 is CASSWVTPEQYF. CDR3 sequence (DNA): TGTGCCAGTAGTTGGGTCACACCTGAGCAGTACTTC. The chain employs TRBV7-2 and TRBJ2-7; the D is unclear. Germline-derived CDR1 and CDR2 are SGHTA and FQGNSA. The CDR3 is 12 residues long. The ends were cut back, 9 bases at V and 7 bases at J, with 16 bases in the middle.

This clonotype was seen only a few times. The CDR3 bases are TGCAGCGTCCGACGACTAGCGGGACACAATGAGCAGTTCTTC. Translating gives CSVRRLAGHNEQFF. The chain joins TRBV29-1 to TRBJ2-1; 11 nucleotides line up with TRBD2. Germline V gives CDR1 SQVTM, CDR2 ANQGSEA. This CDR3 is 14 amino acids long. Trimming cost V 6 bases and J 5 bases; bases outside gene matches: 6.

This clonotype occurred a few times. V and J are TRBV20-1 and TRBJ2-7; 10 bases match TRBD2. This CDR3 is 15 amino acids long. With 1 base clipped from V and 4 bases from J, the junction kept 7 bases outside the gene matches. The germline V gene has CDR1 DFQATT and CDR2 SNEGSKA (reference sequence). CDR3 amino acids: CSARVSSGGMYEQYF. The CDR3 DNA reads as TGCAGTGCTAGAGTTTCTAGCGGGGGTATGTACGAGCAGTACTTC.

This chain connects TRBV20-1 to TRBJ2-7, with D uncertain. V shed 1 base and J shed 0 bases, with 7 bases lying between them. Germline V gene sequence: CDR1 DFQATT, CDR2 SNEGSKA (reference sequence). CDR3 size: 13 residues. DNA for the CDR3: TGCAGTGCTAGAGGTGCTAGCTCCTACGAGCAGTACTTC. As protein: CSARGASSYEQYF.

The rearrangement links TRBV28 to TRBJ2-1; D possibly uses TRBD1 or TRBD2 (6 bases each). Germline V gives CDR1 MDHEN, CDR2 SYDVKM. This CDR3 is 12 amino acids long. V lost 3 bases and J 10 bases, leaving 10 bases between the germline ends. CDR3 in amino acids: CASSFGGREQFF. CDR3 sequence (DNA): TGTGCCAGCAGTTTTGGGGGGCGGGAGCAGTTCTTC.

This sequence joins TRBV27 and TRBJ2-3; D not certain. CDR1 is MNHEY, CDR2 SMNVEV, per germline (reference sequence). The CDR3 is made up of 13 amino acids. Trimming left V 2 bases short and J 4 bases short, with 7 bases between. Here the CDR3 DNA reads TGTGCCAGCAGTTTAACGGTGGCAGATACGCAGTATTTT. Its translation: CASSLTVADTQYF.

This clonotype has a handful of counts. This chain uses TRBV6-6 with TRBJ2-3; 8 bases match TRBD2. Germline V gene lookup returns CDR1 MNHNY and CDR2 SVGAGI (reference sequence). The CDR3 runs 14 residues. Germline trimming cut 7 bases from V and 1 base from J; bases unmatched to any gene: 4. CDR3 DNA sequence: TGTGCCAGCACCCTGACTAGCGGCACAGATACGCAGTATTTT. This encodes CASTLTSGTDTQYF.

The sample holds many counts of this clonotype. The chain has TRBV5-1 and TRBJ2-7; 9 bases map to TRBD1. The CDR3 has 13 residues. Per the germline V gene, CDR1 is SGHRS and CDR2 is YFSETQ. V lost 4 bases and J lost 3; bases outside the gene matches: 2. The CDR3 DNA sequence: TGCGCCAGCAGCAAGGGACAGGGCTACGAGCAGTACTTC. Its protein is CASSKGQGYEQYF.

The chain combines TRBV28 with TRBJ2-7; D call uncertain. The length of the CDR3 is 13 residues. V was trimmed by 2 bases and J by 5 bases, leaving 10 bases between them. Germline V gives CDR1 MDHEN, CDR2 SYDVKM. As DNA, the CDR3 is TGTGCCAGCAGTTTACGGATCAGCGACGAGCAGTACTTC. It encodes CASSLRISDEQYF.

The chain recombines TRBV11-3 with TRBJ2-6, with D uncertain. The CDR3 loop spans 14 amino acids. Germline loops: CDR1 SGHNT, CDR2 YENEEA. The V end was cut by 4 bases, the J end by 2 bases, with 6 bases between. The CDR3 spells CASSWAPGANVLTF. Written as DNA, the CDR3 is TGTGCCAGCAGCTGGGCCCCTGGGGCCAACGTCCTGACTTTC.

Many counts were recorded for this clonotype. Germline is not matched at one junction end, which may reflect a read error. The chain carries TRBV9 and TRBJ1-2, with 9 bases identical to TRBD1. The CDR3 length is 13 residues. Germline CDR1 SGDLS, CDR2 YYNGEE. CDR3 nucleotides: TGCGCCAGCAGCGTACAGGGGGCCTATGGCTACACCTTC. This codes for CASSVQGAYGYTF.

This clonotype was recorded many times. The chain employs TRBV2 and TRBJ2-7; the D call may be TRBD1 or TRBD2 (5 bases each). The CDR3 runs 14 residues. V dropped 2 bases and J dropped 4 bases, with 12 bases sitting between them. Germline CDR1 reads SNHLY; CDR2 reads FYNNEI. This CDR3 is CASSEIGANYEQYF. The CDR3 DNA reads TGTGCCAGCAGTGAAATCGGGGCTAATTACGAGCAGTACTTC.

This chain connects TRBV7-9 to TRBJ2-1, with D perhaps TRBD2 (6 bases). This CDR3 spans 14 amino acids. Germline V gene data show CDR1 as SEHNR and CDR2 as FQNEAQ (reference sequence). Trimming shortened V by 1 base and J by 10 bases, and 14 bases separated the two germline ends. For the CDR3, the DNA is TGTGCCAGCAGCTTAGTTCCGTTGGAGGGAGAGCAGTTCTTC. This codes for CASSLVPLEGEQFF.

This clonotype was picked up a small number of times. The chain is built from TRBV9 and TRBJ2-2; no definite D call. V lost 2 bases and J 5 bases, leaving 7 bases between the germline ends. The germline V gene encodes CDR1 SGDLS and CDR2 YYNGEE. The CDR3 runs to 13 residues. The CDR3 DNA reads TGTGCCAGCAGCGTGCCGGATACCGGGGAGCTGTTTTTT. As protein: CASSVPDTGELFF.

This chain links TRBV28 with TRBJ1-5; 8 bases agree with TRBD1. This CDR3 region has 13 residues. CDR1 is MDHEN and CDR2 is SYDVKM in the germline V gene. Trimming removed 7 bases from V and 5 bases from J; junction bases left unmatched: 4. CDR3 amino acids: CASTRDRYQPQHF. In DNA, the CDR3 is TGTGCCAGCACTCGGGACAGGTATCAGCCCCAGCATTTT.

This clonotype was recorded a few times. Mismatch with germline at one junction end may stem from a read error. V usage is TRBV12-3 or TRBV12-4 and J usage is TRBJ2-5; 7 nucleotides align to TRBD2. The CDR3 length is 14 residues. CDR3 sequence reads: CAGSVGGGQETQYF. The CDR3 nucleotides are TGTGCCGGCAGTGTAGGCGGGGGCCAAGAGACCCAGTACTTC.

This clonotype appeared once. V and J are TRBV11-3 and TRBJ2-2; no reliable D call. V was trimmed by 5 bases and J by 5 bases, leaving 9 bases between them. The germline V gene encodes CDR1 SGHNT and CDR2 YENEEA. The CDR3 is 13 residues long. The CDR3 reads CASSVVVTGELFF. CDR3 sequence (DNA): TGTGCCAGCAGCGTCGTGGTAACCGGGGAGCTGTTTTTT.

This clonotype was observed a handful of times. The chain recombines TRBV7-6 with TRBJ2-1; D gene uncertain. The CDR3 is made up of 12 amino acids. Germline V lookup: CDR1 SGHVS, CDR2 FNYEAQ. V dropped 6 bases and J dropped 5 bases, with 8 bases sitting between them. CDR3 residues: CASRSGDNEQFF. In DNA, the CDR3 is TGTGCCAGCAGATCGGGCGACAATGAGCAGTTCTTC.

The chain recombines TRBV11-2 with TRBJ2-1; a weak D match, TRBD1 (5 bases). The CDR3 totals 14 residues. The germline CDR1 and CDR2 sequences are SGHAT and FQNNGV. Between the trimmed V and J ends, which lost 4 bases and 1 base, there was a span of 8 bases. CDR3 protein: CASSSYRSYNEQFF. The CDR3 DNA is TGTGCCAGCAGCTCCTACAGGTCCTACAATGAGCAGTTCTTC.

The chain employs TRBV6-2 or TRBV6-3 and TRBJ2-1; D remains ambiguous. The CDR3 contains 13 residues. Trimming removed 8 bases at V and 0 bases at J, with 8 bases between. Germline V lookup: CDR1 MNHEY, CDR2 SVGEGT. The CDR3 spells CASAESSYNEQFF. The CDR3 DNA is TGTGCCAGCGCTGAATCCTCCTACAATGAGCAGTTCTTC.

The rearrangement uses TRBV5-8 and TRBJ2-5, with 9 bases matching TRBD2. The CDR3 is 18 amino acids. V shed 1 base, J shed 3 bases, and the junction held 13 bases outside the gene matches. Germline assignment: CDR1 SGHTS and CDR2 YDEGEE. CDR3 amino acids: CASSLFHGTGLAKETQYF. The CDR3 DNA reads as TGTGCCAGCAGCTTGTTTCATGGAACGGGACTAGCCAAAGAGACCCAGTACTTC.

The rearrangement links TRBV7-9 to TRBJ2-1; TRBD2 matches at 8 bases. The germline V gene has CDR1 SEHNR and CDR2 FQNEAQ (reference sequence). Trimming cost V 5 bases and J 11 bases; bases outside gene matches: 14. The CDR3 has 15 amino acids. The CDR3 sequence: CASSEPRGLETQQFF. CDR3 DNA: TGTGCCAGCAGCGAACCACGGGGACTAGAGACCCAGCAGTTCTTC.

For this clonotype: At one boundary the junction diverges from the germline segment, which might be a read error. The chain uses TRBV20-1 and TRBJ2-6; D possibly corresponds to TRBD2 (5 bases). Germline CDR1 is DFQATT and CDR2 is SNEGSKA (reference sequence). The CDR3 loop spans 13 amino acids. The CDR3 region is CSARAPAASVLTF. The CDR3 DNA reads TGCAGTGCTAGGGCGCCAGCGGCCAGCGTCCTGACTTTC.

The rearrangement links TRBV20-1 to TRBJ1-1; D not resolved. The CDR3 contains 13 residues. CDR1 and CDR2 from the germline V gene are DFQATT and SNEGSKA (reference sequence). V was shortened by 1 base and J by 2 bases, with 8 bases between the two germline ends. The CDR3 here is CSARANTNTEAFF. CDR3 DNA sequence: TGCAGTGCTAGAGCGAATACAAACACTGAAGCTTTCTTT.

V is TRBV5-1 and J is TRBJ2-1; possible D gene TRBD1, 5 bases. V was pared by 6 bases and J by 2 bases, with 6 bases between. Germline V gene sequence: CDR1 SGHRS, CDR2 YFSETQ. The CDR3 is 12 residues long. The CDR3 region has the DNA TGCGCCAGCAAACAGGCCTACAATGAGCAGTTCTTC. Its protein product is CASKQAYNEQFF.

The J gene is TRBJ2-1, the V gene TRBV9; D is unresolved. Germline V gives CDR1 SGDLS, CDR2 YYNGEE. CDR3 size: 17 residues. V lost 0 bases and J lost 2, with 15 bases in between. CDR3 residues: CASSVDVSWATYNEQFF. For the CDR3, the DNA is TGTGCCAGCAGCGTAGACGTTTCTTGGGCCACCTACAATGAGCAGTTCTTC.

This clonotype occurred a few times. V is TRBV20-1 and J is TRBJ2-1; D gene unclear. This CDR3 comprises 13 residues. CDR1 is DFQATT, CDR2 SNEGSKA, per germline (reference sequence). Trimming took off 0 bases at V and 8 bases at J, with 11 bases between the two ends. CDR3 nucleotides: TGCAGTGCTAGAGATCAAGCGTCGGATGAGCAGTTCTTC. Protein sequence: CSARDQASDEQFF.

In its sample, this clonotype was seen a few times. The V and J genes are TRBV5-1 and TRBJ2-5; 8 bases are a match to TRBD1. V trimming: 5 bases; J trimming: 1 base; junction bases outside the gene matches: 4. CDR3 length equals 14 residues. CDR1 SGHRS and CDR2 YFSETQ come from the germline V gene. CDR3 sequence (DNA): TGCGCCAGCAGGGCCGGACAGGGCCAAGAGACCCAGTACTTC. It yields the protein CASRAGQGQETQYF.

This clonotype was picked up a small number of times. This chain links TRBV13 with TRBJ2-5, with 7 nucleotides matching TRBD2. Losses at the gene ends were 7 bases for V and 1 base for J; bases not matched to a gene: 6. In germline, CDR1 is PRHDT, CDR2 FYEKMQ (reference sequence). This CDR3 contains 14 residues. The CDR3 nucleotides read TGTGCCAGCACCACCCGGGAGGTCCAAGAGACCCAGTACTTC. Its translation: CASTTREVQETQYF.

This clonotype was found a few times. This chain uses TRBV6-5 with TRBJ2-2, with D perhaps TRBD1 (6 bases). V dropped 7 bases and J dropped 4 bases, with 16 bases sitting between them. This CDR3 region has 15 residues. Germline-derived CDR1 and CDR2 are MNHEY and SVGAGI. Here the CDR3 reads CASTIGGPFTGELFF. DNA of the CDR3: TGTGCCAGCACCATAGGGGGACCCTTCACCGGGGAGCTGTTTTTT.